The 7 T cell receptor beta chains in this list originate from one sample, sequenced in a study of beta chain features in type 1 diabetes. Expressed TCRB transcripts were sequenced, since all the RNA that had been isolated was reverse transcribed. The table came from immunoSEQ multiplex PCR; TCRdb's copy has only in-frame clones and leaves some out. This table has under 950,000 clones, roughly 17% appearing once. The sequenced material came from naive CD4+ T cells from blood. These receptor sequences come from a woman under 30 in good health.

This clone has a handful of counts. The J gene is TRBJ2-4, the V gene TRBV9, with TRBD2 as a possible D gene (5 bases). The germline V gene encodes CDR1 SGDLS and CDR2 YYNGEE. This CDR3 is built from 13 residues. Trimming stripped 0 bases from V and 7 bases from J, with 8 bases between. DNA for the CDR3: TGTGCCAGCAGCGTAGACGGAGGTAACATTCAGTACTTC. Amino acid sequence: CASSVDGGNIQYF.

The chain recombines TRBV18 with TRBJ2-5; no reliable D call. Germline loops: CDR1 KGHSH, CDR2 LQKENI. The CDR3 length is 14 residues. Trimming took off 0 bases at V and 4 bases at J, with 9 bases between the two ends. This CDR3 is CASSPPTRTETQYF. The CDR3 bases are TGTGCCAGCTCACCACCTACCCGCACAGAGACCCAGTACTTC.

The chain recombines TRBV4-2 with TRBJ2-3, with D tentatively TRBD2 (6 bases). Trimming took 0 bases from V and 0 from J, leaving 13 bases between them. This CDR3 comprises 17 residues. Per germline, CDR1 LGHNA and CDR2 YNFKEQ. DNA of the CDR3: TGTGCCAGCAGCCAAGATCGGGGACTTTCTAGCACAGATACGCAGTATTTT. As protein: CASSQDRGLSSTDTQYF.

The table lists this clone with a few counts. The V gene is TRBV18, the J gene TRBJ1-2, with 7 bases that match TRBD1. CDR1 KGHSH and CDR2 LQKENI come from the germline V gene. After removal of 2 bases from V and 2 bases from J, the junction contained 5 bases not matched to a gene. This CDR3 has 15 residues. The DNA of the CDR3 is TGTGCCAGCTCACCAGGGGACAGTCGAAACTATGGCTACACCTTC. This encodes CASSPGDSRNYGYTF. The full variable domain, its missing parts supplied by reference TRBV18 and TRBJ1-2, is NAGVMQNPRHLVRRRGQEARLRCSPMKGHSHVYWYRQLPEEGLKFMVYLQKENIIDESGMPKERFSAEFPKEGPSILRIQQVVRGDSAAYFCASSPGDSRNYGYTFGSGTRLTVV.

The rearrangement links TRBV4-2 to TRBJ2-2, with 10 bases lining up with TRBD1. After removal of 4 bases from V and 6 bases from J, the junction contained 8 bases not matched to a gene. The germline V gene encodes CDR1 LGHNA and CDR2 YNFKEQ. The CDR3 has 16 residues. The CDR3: CASSPTRTGGAGELFF. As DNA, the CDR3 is TGTGCCAGCAGCCCGACCAGGACAGGGGGGGCCGGGGAGCTGTTTTTT.

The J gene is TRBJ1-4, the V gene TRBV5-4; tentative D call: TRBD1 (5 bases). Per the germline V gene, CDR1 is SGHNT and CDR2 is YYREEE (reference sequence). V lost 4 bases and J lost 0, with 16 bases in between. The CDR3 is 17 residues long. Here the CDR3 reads CASSQVQGSPTNEKLFF. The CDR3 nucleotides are TGTGCCAGCAGCCAAGTCCAGGGTTCGCCAACTAATGAAAAACTGTTTTTT.

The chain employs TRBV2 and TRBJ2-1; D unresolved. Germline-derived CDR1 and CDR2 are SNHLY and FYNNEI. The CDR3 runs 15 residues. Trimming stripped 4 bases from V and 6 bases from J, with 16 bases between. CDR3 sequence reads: CASSAVPYTGNEQFF. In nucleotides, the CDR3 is TGTGCCAGCAGTGCTGTACCCTACACGGGCAATGAGCAGTTCTTC. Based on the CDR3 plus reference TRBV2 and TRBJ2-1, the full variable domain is EPEVTQTPSHQVTQMGQEVILRCVPISNHLYFYWYRQILGQKVEFLVSFYNNEISEKSEIFDDQFSVERPDGSNFTLKIRSTKLEDSAMYFCASSAVPYTGNEQFFGPGTRLTVL.